This T cell receptor beta chain originates from a study of blood T cell repertoires in COVID-19. About the research overall: From the United States, Italy and Spain came samples of acute and convalescent COVID-19. PBMCs, B-cell-depleted T cells, or T cells were the source of the cDNA or gDNA that made up the material.

Only in-frame clones appear in the TCRdb table, and some are missing; sequencing was by immunoSEQ multiplex PCR. The table records roughly 30,000 clones, about 93% of them present only once. Germline lookup yields CDR1 SGHNT and CDR2 YYREEE (reference sequence). J was trimmed by 4 bases and V by 0 bases; bases with no gene match: 3. This CDR3 contains 14 residues. The specimen sequenced was peripheral blood. This TCR was recovered from a human donor in a cohort sampled during active COVID-19. The rearrangement links TRBV5-4 to TRBJ2-7; TRBD1 aligns across 8 bases. The CDR3 sequence is CASSLGDRSYEQYF. DNA for the CDR3: TGTGCCAGCAGCTTGGGGGACAGGTCGTACGAGCAGTACTTC.